Described below is a single TCR beta chain sequence and its context. Its matching antigen is unknown. Germline lookup yields CDR1 MGHRA and CDR2 YSYEKL. The CDR3 sequence is 16 residues long. V trimming: 1 base; J trimming: 4 bases; junction bases outside the gene matches: 4. This sample is part of a study of cytomegalovirus exposure and HLA in healthy donors. General observations from the study: Later on, an analysis tied 15,000 to 20,000 TCR beta sequences to HLA alleles at 0.05 false discovery rate. Relative to the approximately 670-donor mean, N-insertions were reportedly fewer in an Asian-associated ancestry cluster in a later analysis. Researchers catalogued roughly 150 TCR beta chains as cytomegalovirus-associated.

PCR primers comprised 60 Vbeta and 13 Jbeta primers. Sequencing was performed with immunoSEQ multiplex PCR; in TCRdb, only in-frame clones are kept and a portion is missing. The sample comprises 99,000 or so clones, more than 60% of which are singletons, and roughly 17% rests with the top ten. Input material: PBMCs. The gene calls are TRBV4-1 and TRBJ2-3; 11 nucleotides line up with TRBD1. The TCR sequence derives from a man aged 60 to 69 in good health and CMV-seropositive. The CDR3 here is CASSQADRGRPDTQYF. The CDR3 nucleotides are TGCGCCAGCAGCCAAGCGGACAGGGGGCGGCCAGATACGCAGTATTTT.